The present T cell receptor beta chain was sequenced within a study of cytomegalovirus exposure and HLA in healthy donors. Study context: A previous analysis identified 100 million to 120 million unique TCR beta sequences derived from some 170 million T cells.

With 60 Vbeta and 13 Jbeta primers, the PCR was carried out. Method: immunoSEQ multiplex PCR; TCRdb's copy keeps in-frame clones and lacks some. This sample lists approximately 100,000 clones; its ten largest clones have approximately 15%. Healthy people donating bone marrow made up the donors. Per germline, CDR1 SNHLY and CDR2 FYNNEI. Losses at the gene ends were 6 bases for V and 7 bases for J; bases not matched to a gene: 11. This CDR3 is 15 amino acids long. The sample was PBMCs. The TCR was taken from a man aged 45-60 years in good health and CMV-seropositive. The chain has TRBV2 and TRBJ2-1; 8 nucleotides align to TRBD2. The CDR3 sequence: CASRPDRSGRNEQFF. CDR3 sequence (DNA): TGTGCCAGCAGGCCCGACAGGAGCGGGAGAAATGAGCAGTTCTTC.